This T cell receptor (beta chain) was captured in a study of T-cell reconstitution after alpha-beta-depleted transplantation in children. Trimming shortened V by 2 bases and J by 2 bases, and 12 bases separated the two germline ends. The CDR3 loop spans 15 amino acids. Per germline, CDR1 SGHTA and CDR2 FQGTGA. This clonotype was picked up a small number of times. Construction of the TCRbeta library involved unique molecular identifiers. TCRdb fed the PCR reads into MiXCR, producing one record per CDR3 protein. The table lists approximately 510,000 distinct CDR3 sequences, approximately 16% of them singletons.

The origin of this receptor is a human donor who donated a stem cell graft to a child with acute lymphoblastic leukemia. The genes are TRBV7-3 and TRBJ1-1; D is ambiguous. The sequenced sample was PBMCs from the stem cell graft donor, obtained from the stem cell graft. In nucleotides, the CDR3 is TGTGCCAGCAGCTTACAGGTTACCTTTAACACTGAAGCTTTCTTT. Its protein product is CASSLQVTFNTEAFF.